Listed below are T cell receptor beta chains from one sample, sequenced in a study of regulatory T cells in long-lasting Graves disease. In TCRdb, the multiplex PCR reads were re-called with MiXCR into one record per CDR3 protein. The repertoire holds 520,000 or so distinct CDR3 sequences, with about 12% as singletons. The data were also submitted as part of a second study, on T cells in Graves' hyperthyroidism and ophthalmopathy.

Here the sequenced sample was peripheral blood mononuclear cells (PBMCs), taken at new diagnosis, from a patient treated with antithyroid drugs. The source of these receptors is a woman in her twenties or thirties with Graves disease. CDR3s include the opening cysteine and the closing phenylalanine or tryptophan. A D gene is named only where the DNA matches it firmly. Expanded clones are given a class, and other clones once, few, many or no size at all.

v_call: TRBV28; d_call: -; j_call: TRBJ1-1; clone_size: many; cdr3_nt: TGTGCCAGCAGTTGGATCGGTTTGAAAGCCTTCTTT; cdr3_aa: CASSWIGLKAFF
v_call: TRBV6-2/TRBV6-3; d_call: TRBD1; j_call: TRBJ1-5; clone_size: many; cdr3_nt: TGTGCCAGCAGTGTTCGACAGGGGCCCTCCGCCCCCCAGCATTTT; cdr3_aa: CASSVRQGPSAPQHF
v_call: TRBV2; d_call: -; j_call: TRBJ2-1; clone_size: many; cdr3_nt: TGTGCCAGCAGTGGACACAGCCCCCGGGATGAGCAGTTCTTC; cdr3_aa: CASSGHSPRDEQFF
v_call: TRBV29-1; d_call: -; j_call: TRBJ1-4; clone_size: -; cdr3_nt: TGCAGCGTTGAGGACCTCAGGGGCGAAAAACTGTTTTTT; cdr3_aa: CSVEDLRGEKLFF
v_call: TRBV6-1; d_call: -; j_call: TRBJ1-2; clone_size: many; cdr3_nt: TGTGCCAGCAGTCCCACAGGGTTCCCGGGGGGTAGGGACGGCTACACCTTC; cdr3_aa: CASSPTGFPGGRDGYTF
v_call: TRBV11-1; d_call: -; j_call: TRBJ2-2; clone_size: few; cdr3_nt: TGTGCCAGCAGCTTAGTGAGTCCGGGAGTAACCGGGGAGCTGTTTTTT; cdr3_aa: CASSLVSPGVTGELFF
v_call: TRBV4-1; d_call: -; j_call: TRBJ1-2; clone_size: many; cdr3_nt: TGCGCCAGCAGCCAAGAGGGCAGGGCCTATGGCTACACCTTC; cdr3_aa: CASSQEGRAYGYTF
v_call: TRBV20-1; d_call: TRBD2; j_call: TRBJ2-1; clone_size: -; cdr3_nt: TGCAGTGCATTAGCGGGAGGGGGCAATGAGCAGTTCTTC; cdr3_aa: CSALAGGGNEQFF
v_call: TRBV12-3/TRBV12-4; d_call: -; j_call: TRBJ2-4; clone_size: -; cdr3_nt: TGTGCCAGCAGTTTGTGGGGGGTGGCCAAAAACATTCAGTACTTC; cdr3_aa: CASSLWGVAKNIQYF
v_call: TRBV20-1; d_call: -; j_call: TRBJ1-6; clone_size: many; cdr3_nt: TGCAGTGCTAGGGCCGGAGGGGCCCTTTATAATTCACCCCTCCACTTT; cdr3_aa: CSARAGGALYNSPLHF
v_call: TRBV19; d_call: -; j_call: TRBJ2-2; clone_size: few; cdr3_nt: TGTGCCAGTAGTGAGGGACCCATGAACACCGGGGAGCTGTTTTTT; cdr3_aa: CASSEGPMNTGELFF
v_call: TRBV5-4; d_call: TRBD1; j_call: TRBJ2-4; clone_size: few; cdr3_nt: TGTGCCAGCAGCACGATTGGGACAGGGGTCGGAAACATTCAGTACTTC; cdr3_aa: CASSTIGTGVGNIQYF
v_call: TRBV18; d_call: -; j_call: TRBJ2-3; clone_size: few; cdr3_nt: TGTGCCAGCTCACCAACGGGGCACCGCGATACGCAGTATTTT; cdr3_aa: CASSPTGHRDTQYF
v_call: TRBV5-1; d_call: -; j_call: TRBJ2-1; clone_size: many; cdr3_nt: TGCGCCAGCAGCTTGGCCGCGGCAGGGGCCTACAATGAGCAGTTCTTC; cdr3_aa: CASSLAAAGAYNEQFF
v_call: TRBV20-1; d_call: TRBD2; j_call: TRBJ2-7; clone_size: few; cdr3_nt: TGCAGTGCCCGGGACTACCGCTCCTACGAGCAGTACTTC; cdr3_aa: CSARDYRSYEQYF
v_call: TRBV5-5; d_call: -; j_call: TRBJ2-1; clone_size: many; cdr3_nt: TGTGCCAGCAGCCGATCAGGCTTTGGTCACAATGAGCAGTTCTTC; cdr3_aa: CASSRSGFGHNEQFF
v_call: TRBV3-1; d_call: TRBD2; j_call: TRBJ2-1; clone_size: few; cdr3_nt: TGTGCCAGCAGCCAAGAGGGACTAGCGGATTTATACAATGAGCAGTTCTTC; cdr3_aa: CASSQEGLADLYNEQFF
v_call: TRBV5-1; d_call: TRBD2; j_call: TRBJ2-2; clone_size: -; cdr3_nt: TGCGCCAGCACCCCGGGACTAGCGGCGGCCGGGGAGCTGTTTTTT; cdr3_aa: CASTPGLAAAGELFF
v_call: TRBV29-1; d_call: -; j_call: TRBJ1-1; clone_size: many; cdr3_nt: TGCAGCGTCCGCCGGAACACTGAAGCTTTCTTT; cdr3_aa: CSVRRNTEAFF
v_call: TRBV28; d_call: -; j_call: TRBJ1-5; clone_size: -; cdr3_nt: TGTGCCAGCAGGACTGGGGCCCACTCCGGTCAGCCCCAGCATTTT; cdr3_aa: CASRTGAHSGQPQHF
v_call: TRBV5-5; d_call: -; j_call: TRBJ2-3; clone_size: many; cdr3_nt: TGTGCCAGCAGCTTGGTGACAGATACGCAGTATTTT; cdr3_aa: CASSLVTDTQYF
v_call: TRBV20-1; d_call: -; j_call: TRBJ2-2; clone_size: many; cdr3_nt: TGCAGTGCTAGTGCTCTAGCACCCGGGGAGCTGTTTTTT; cdr3_aa: CSASALAPGELFF
v_call: TRBV7-9; d_call: -; j_call: TRBJ1-4; clone_size: few; cdr3_nt: TGTGCCAGCAGCTTACCTACAGGGACTGGTGAAAAACTGTTTTTT; cdr3_aa: CASSLPTGTGEKLFF
v_call: TRBV20-1; d_call: TRBD2; j_call: TRBJ2-1; clone_size: many; cdr3_nt: TGCAGTGCCTTGGCACTAGCGGGAGCTGAGCAGTTCTTC; cdr3_aa: CSALALAGAEQFF
v_call: TRBV27; d_call: -; j_call: TRBJ1-1; clone_size: many; cdr3_nt: TGTGCCAGCAGTCCCTTTAAAGGGGGCACTGAAGCTTTCTTT; cdr3_aa: CASSPFKGGTEAFF
v_call: TRBV29-1; d_call: -; j_call: TRBJ2-3; clone_size: -; cdr3_nt: TGCAGCGCCGGGACACCCAACACAGATACGCAGTATTTT; cdr3_aa: CSAGTPNTDTQYF
v_call: TRBV20-1; d_call: -; j_call: TRBJ1-5; clone_size: many; cdr3_nt: TGCAGTGCTGGGGTATCGGGCGGGCAGCCCCAGCATTTT; cdr3_aa: CSAGVSGGQPQHF
v_call: TRBV6-1; d_call: -; j_call: TRBJ2-1; clone_size: many; cdr3_nt: TGTGCCAGCACGAGCCCTTTCGGGGGCTACAATGAGCAGTTCTTC; cdr3_aa: CASTSPFGGYNEQFF
v_call: TRBV11-2; d_call: -; j_call: TRBJ2-5; clone_size: many; cdr3_nt: TGTGCCAGCAGCTTTTCCCGAGGTGAGGGAGAGACCCAGTACTTC; cdr3_aa: CASSFSRGEGETQYF
v_call: TRBV19; d_call: -; j_call: TRBJ2-1; clone_size: few; cdr3_nt: TGTGCCAGTAGTATAGAACCGGGGAATGAGCAGTTCTTC; cdr3_aa: CASSIEPGNEQFF
v_call: TRBV30; d_call: TRBD1; j_call: TRBJ1-5; clone_size: -; cdr3_nt: TGTGCCTGGAGTTTTGGGACAGTTGATCAGCCCCAGCATTTT; cdr3_aa: CAWSFGTVDQPQHF
v_call: TRBV2; d_call: TRBD2; j_call: TRBJ2-5; clone_size: many; cdr3_nt: TGTGCCTGCCCCCCCACTAGCGGACCGGAGACCCAGTACTTC; cdr3_aa: CACPPTSGPETQYF
v_call: TRBV29-1; d_call: -; j_call: TRBJ2-1; clone_size: many; cdr3_nt: TGCAGCGTTGAAGACGCGGTATCCGACGTGTCCTACAATGAGCAGTTCTTC; cdr3_aa: CSVEDAVSDVSYNEQFF
v_call: TRBV7-9; d_call: TRBD2; j_call: TRBJ2-1; clone_size: -; cdr3_nt: TGTGCCAGCAGCCAGACTAGCGGGAGTCTCAATGAGCAGTTCTTC; cdr3_aa: CASSQTSGSLNEQFF
v_call: TRBV19; d_call: -; j_call: TRBJ2-3; clone_size: few; cdr3_nt: TGTGCCAGTAGTATAGGTAATTTCCTGGCAGATACGCAGTATTTT; cdr3_aa: CASSIGNFLADTQYF
v_call: TRBV28; d_call: -; j_call: TRBJ1-5; clone_size: many; cdr3_nt: TGTGCCAGCAGTCGATCAGGGACTCCTTCCCTCCGAAATAATCAGCCCCAGCATTTT; cdr3_aa: CASSRSGTPSLRNNQPQHF
v_call: TRBV5-5; d_call: TRBD1; j_call: TRBJ2-5; clone_size: many; cdr3_nt: TGTGCCAGCAGCTTGGGGACAGGCAACCAAGAGACCCAGTACTTC; cdr3_aa: CASSLGTGNQETQYF
v_call: TRBV6-1; d_call: -; j_call: TRBJ1-2; clone_size: many; cdr3_nt: TGTGCCAGCAGCATTGACCCGGGTGGTGGCTACACCTTC; cdr3_aa: CASSIDPGGGYTF
v_call: TRBV20-1; d_call: TRBD2; j_call: TRBJ2-1; clone_size: many; cdr3_nt: TGCAGTGCCGCTAGCGGGAGTCGGAATGAGCAGTTCTTC; cdr3_aa: CSAASGSRNEQFF
v_call: TRBV20-1; d_call: -; j_call: TRBJ2-5; clone_size: few; cdr3_nt: TGCAGTGCCCCACTAGGACCCCTGGAGGAGACCCAGTACTTC; cdr3_aa: CSAPLGPLEETQYF
v_call: TRBV11-2; d_call: -; j_call: TRBJ2-2; clone_size: many; cdr3_nt: TGTGCCAGCAGCCCCTGGGGACTTCTGAACACCGGGGAGCTGTTTTTT; cdr3_aa: CASSPWGLLNTGELFF
v_call: TRBV2; d_call: -; j_call: TRBJ1-2; clone_size: many; cdr3_nt: TGTGCCAGCAGCCCGACGACTGGGAGGGGATATGGCTACACCTTC; cdr3_aa: CASSPTTGRGYGYTF
v_call: TRBV10-3; d_call: TRBD1; j_call: TRBJ1-2; clone_size: many; cdr3_nt: TGTGCCATCAGTGAGTCCTGGGACAGCTATGGCTACACCTTC; cdr3_aa: CAISESWDSYGYTF
v_call: TRBV19; d_call: -; j_call: TRBJ2-7; clone_size: few; cdr3_nt: TGTGCCAGTAGTCTTCTCGGGGGAGAGGGGAACGAGCAGTACTTC; cdr3_aa: CASSLLGGEGNEQYF
v_call: TRBV27; d_call: -; j_call: TRBJ1-5; clone_size: many; cdr3_nt: TGTGCCAGCAGCTTATCGGGTAGCAATCAGCCCCAGCATTTT; cdr3_aa: CASSLSGSNQPQHF
v_call: TRBV14; d_call: -; j_call: TRBJ1-1; clone_size: many; cdr3_nt: TGTGCCAGCAGCCAAGATTGGGTGTCTACCGAAGCTTTCTTT; cdr3_aa: CASSQDWVSTEAFF
v_call: TRBV10-3; d_call: TRBD2; j_call: TRBJ2-1; clone_size: many; cdr3_nt: TGTGCCATCAGTAGATCCAGCGGGAGTAGCAATGAGCAGTTCTTC; cdr3_aa: CAISRSSGSSNEQFF
v_call: TRBV6-2/TRBV6-3; d_call: TRBD2; j_call: TRBJ2-1; clone_size: few; cdr3_nt: TGTGCCAGCAGCGCTTTAGGACTAGCGGGAGGGCCAGACAATGAGCAGTTCTTC; cdr3_aa: CASSALGLAGGPDNEQFF